Listed here are 9 T cell receptor beta chains from one sample, sequenced in a study of shared clonotypes between healthy human individuals. Here immunoSEQ multiplex PCR was the method, and the copy in TCRdb shows in-frame clones only, minus some. The sample contains about 490,000 clones, around 80% of which appear only once. Source material: PBMCs. The origin of the receptors is a woman in her thirties or forties in good health. Some clones in this sample may be carry-over from other donors' samples.

The chain combines TRBV19 with TRBJ2-7; 10 nucleotides match TRBD2. The CDR3 has 15 amino acids. The V gene's germline CDR1 is LNHDA and CDR2 SQIVND (reference sequence). V shed 5 bases and J 3 bases; nucleotides not matched to a gene: 7. CDR3 coding DNA: TGTGCCAGTAGTCCCCGGACTAGCGGAGGCTACGAGCAGTACTTC. This translates into CASSPRTSGGYEQYF.

The chain has TRBV5-1 and TRBJ1-4; D perhaps matches TRBD1 (5 bases). The CDR3 contains 14 residues. Trimming left V 0 bases short and J 4 bases short, with 7 bases between. Germline assignment: CDR1 SGHRS and CDR2 YFSETQ. The CDR3 protein is CASSLEGFNEKLFF. As DNA, the CDR3 is TGCGCCAGCAGCTTGGAGGGGTTTAATGAAAAACTGTTTTTT. Full variable domain (outside the CDR3, taken from reference TRBV5-1 and TRBJ1-4): KAGVTQTPRYLIKTRGQQVTLSCSPISGHRSVSWYQQTPGQGLQFLFEYFSETQRNKGNFPGRFSGRQFSNSRSEMNVSTLELGDSALYLCASSLEGFNEKLFFGSGTQLSVL.

The gene calls are TRBV5-1 and TRBJ2-1, with unresolved D. Trimming pared 2 bases from V and 4 bases from J, leaving 13 bases between. The CDR3 consists of 15 residues. CDR1 and CDR2 from the germline V gene are SGHRS and YFSETQ. CDR3 amino acids: CASSLSSNSYNEQFF. In DNA form, the CDR3 reads TGCGCCAGCAGCTTAAGTTCTAACAGTTACAATGAGCAGTTCTTC.

This chain connects TRBV2 to TRBJ2-1; no clear D. Germline V CDR1 and CDR2: SNHLY, FYNNEI. This CDR3 has 11 residues. V dropped 2 bases and J dropped 8 bases, with 4 bases sitting between them. The CDR3 spells CASSEFHEQFF. DNA of the CDR3: TGTGCCAGCAGTGAATTTCATGAGCAGTTCTTC.

In this sample, this clone turned up a few times. Distinct nucleotide sequences in the sample also encode this CDR3. The chain recombines TRBV5-1 with TRBJ2-7, with TRBD2 matching over 10 bases. Germline V gene data show CDR1 as SGHRS and CDR2 as YFSETQ. This CDR3 comprises 14 residues. After removal of 4 bases from V and 2 bases from J, the junction contained 3 bases not matched to a gene. This chain's CDR3 is CASSRTSGTYEQYF. CDR3 DNA: TGCGCCAGCAGCCGGACTAGCGGAACCTACGAGCAGTACTTC. Based on the CDR3 plus reference TRBV5-1 and TRBJ2-7, the full variable domain is KAGVTQTPRYLIKTRGQQVTLSCSPISGHRSVSWYQQTPGQGLQFLFEYFSETQRNKGNFPGRFSGRQFSNSRSEMNVSTLELGDSALYLCASSRTSGTYEQYFGPGTRLTVT.

The chain recombines TRBV5-1 with TRBJ2-1, with 13 bases identical to TRBD2. CDR1 and CDR2 (germline): SGHRS, YFSETQ. The CDR3 runs 15 residues. V gave up 2 bases and J gave up 7 bases; unmatched junction bases: 3. The chain's CDR3 is CASSLTSGRVNEQFF. As DNA, the CDR3 is TGCGCCAGCAGCTTAACTAGCGGGAGGGTGAATGAGCAGTTCTTC.

The chain uses TRBV5-1 and TRBJ2-4; the match to TRBD1 covers 8 bases. The germline V gene has CDR1 SGHRS and CDR2 YFSETQ. V shed 3 bases, J shed 6 bases, and the junction held 5 bases outside the gene matches. The CDR3 loop spans 14 amino acids. This chain's CDR3 is CASSSADRANIQYF. CDR3 nucleotide sequence: TGCGCCAGCAGCTCGGCGGACAGGGCAAACATTCAGTACTTC.

The rearrangement joins TRBV5-1 to TRBJ2-4; TRBD2 is a possible D gene (5 bases). The CDR3 spans 16 residues. Germline V gene lookup returns CDR1 SGHRS and CDR2 YFSETQ. V dropped 0 bases and J dropped 0 bases, with 10 bases sitting between them. The CDR3 reads CASSLVGGIAKNIQYF. CDR3 DNA sequence: TGCGCCAGCAGCTTGGTTGGAGGAATAGCCAAAAACATTCAGTACTTC.

To note about this clone: With a far larger clone one base away, a read error is the likely cause. This chain joins TRBV6-1 and TRBJ2-7; D is possibly TRBD1 (6 bases). Germline loops: CDR1 MNHNS, CDR2 SASEGT. The CDR3 has 15 residues. In DNA form, the CDR3 reads TGTGCCAGCAGTGAAAGTGTGGGGGCCCCCTACGAGCGGTACTTC. Translating it yields CASSESVGAPYERYF.